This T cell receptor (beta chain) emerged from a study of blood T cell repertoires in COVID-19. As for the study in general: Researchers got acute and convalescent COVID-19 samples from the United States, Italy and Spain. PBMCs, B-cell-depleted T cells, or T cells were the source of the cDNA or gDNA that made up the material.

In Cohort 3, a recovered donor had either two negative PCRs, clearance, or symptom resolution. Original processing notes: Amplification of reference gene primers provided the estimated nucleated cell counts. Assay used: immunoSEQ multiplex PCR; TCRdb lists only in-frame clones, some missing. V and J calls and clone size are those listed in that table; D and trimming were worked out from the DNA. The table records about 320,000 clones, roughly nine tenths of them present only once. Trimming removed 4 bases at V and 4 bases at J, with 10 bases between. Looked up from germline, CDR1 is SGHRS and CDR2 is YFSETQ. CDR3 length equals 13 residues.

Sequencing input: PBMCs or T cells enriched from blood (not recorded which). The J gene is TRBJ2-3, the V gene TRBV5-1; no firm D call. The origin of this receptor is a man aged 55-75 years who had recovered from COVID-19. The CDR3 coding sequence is TGCGCCAGCAGCCAACAAATCGCAGATACGCAGTATTTT. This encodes CASSQQIADTQYF.